The entry below gives a single T cell receptor (beta chain) sequence along with its context. The antigen remains unidentified. TCRdb keeps only in-frame clones here, not all; method: immunoSEQ multiplex PCR. Seen here are approximately 50,000 clones, around 78% observed once, and the top ten hold 10% to 15%. These data are taken from a study of a mutant IDH1 vaccine in newly diagnosed glioma. Turning to the study itself: Patients got their first vaccination 4-6 weeks after radiotherapy alone, or with temozolomide cycles.

The germline gives CDR1 MGHRA, CDR2 YSYEKL. The CDR3 totals 18 residues. Trimming stripped 0 bases from V and 5 bases from J, with 22 bases between. The time point is: week 35, safety follow-up. The vaccine gave 300 ug of a 20-mer mutant IDH1 peptide subcutaneously per dose. Here the sequenced sample was PBMCs, taken from a glioma patient whose treatment included an IDH1 peptide vaccine. The gene calls are TRBV4-1 and TRBJ2-5, with D possibly TRBD1 on 5 matching bases. The origin of this receptor is a middle-aged man with glioma. CDR3 DNA: TGCGCCAGCAGCCAAGATCCCCCTGGGGCTACCCTGGGGGAGACCCAGTACTTC. Protein sequence: CASSQDPPGATLGETQYF.